The rows below give T cell receptor beta chains drawn from one sample of a study of cytomegalovirus exposure and HLA in healthy donors. Produced via immunoSEQ multiplex PCR; TCRdb's table is partial and in-frame only. The data hold around 200,000 clones, with just over 85% observed a single time. Material for sequencing was PBMCs. These receptors came from a woman younger than 35 in good health and CMV-seronegative. Both conserved end residues are part of each CDR3. A D gene is named only where the DNA matches it firmly. Rows may omit the clone size; those that give it use once, few, many or a size class.

V,D,J,size,CDR3,DNA
TRBV4-1,TRBD2,TRBJ2-7,NA,CASSQRLGGGYEQYF,TGCGCCAGCAGCCAAAGGTTGGGGGGGGGCTACGAGCAGTACTTC
TRBV19,TRBD2,TRBJ2-2,NA,CASSTHRRLAQTNTGELFF,TGTGCCAGCAGCACCCACCGGCGACTAGCGCAGACGAACACCGGGGAGCTGTTTTTT
TRBV9,TRBD1,TRBJ1-1,NA,CASSPEGQFEAFF,TGTGCCAGCAGCCCGGAGGGACAGTTCGAAGCTTTCTTT
TRBV27,TRBD1,TRBJ2-1,NA,CASSLTGTVYNEQFF,TGTGCCAGCAGTCTCACCGGGACAGTTTACAATGAGCAGTTCTTC
TRBV5-3,NA,TRBJ2-5,NA,CARSSSTQCQETQYF,TGTGCCAGAAGCTCGTCCACCCAGTGCCAAGAGACCCAGTACTTC
TRBV19,NA,TRBJ2-5,once,CASSSPGDGQETQYF,TGTGCCAGTAGTTCCCCGGGGGACGGCCAGGAGACCCAGTACTTC
TRBV28,NA,TRBJ1-2,many,CASSFPWAYGYTF,TGTGCCAGCAGTTTCCCGTGGGCCTATGGCTACACCTTC
TRBV5-1,NA,TRBJ2-7,NA,CASSKIGTSYEQYF,TGCGCCAGCAGCAAAATAGGGACATCCTACGAGCAGTACTTC
TRBV11-3,TRBD1,TRBJ2-7,NA,CASSFPSGQPFYEQYF,TGTGCCAGCAGCTTCCCGTCGGGACAGCCGTTCTACGAGCAGTACTTC
TRBV5-4,NA,TRBJ2-1,NA,CASSLGAKEGLFNEQFF,TGTGCCAGCAGCTTGGGGGCGAAGGAGGGCCTCTTCAATGAGCAGTTCTTC
TRBV28,TRBD1,TRBJ1-2,NA,CASSLVGTTGLIDYGYTF,TGTGCCAGCAGTTTAGTGGGTACGACAGGGTTGATCGACTATGGCTACACCTTC
TRBV2,TRBD1,TRBJ1-1,NA,CASSADRGRAFF,TGTGCCAGCAGCGCGGACAGGGGAAGAGCTTTCTTT
TRBV27,NA,TRBJ1-1,NA,CASSPTGLGTEAFF,TGTGCCAGCAGTCCAACAGGGTTAGGCACTGAAGCTTTCTTT
TRBV7-9,NA,TRBJ1-1,NA,CASSLWSGENTEAFF,TGTGCCAGCAGCTTATGGTCAGGCGAGAACACTGAAGCTTTCTTT
TRBV5-1,NA,TRBJ1-3,NA,CASSGGETWGSGNTIYF,TGCGCCAGCAGCGGAGGGGAAACTTGGGGCTCTGGAAACACCATATATTTT
TRBV4-1,TRBD1,TRBJ2-3,NA,CAGSPGTGDTDTQYF,TGCGCCGGGTCCCCCGGGACAGGGGATACAGATACGCAGTATTTT
TRBV19,NA,TRBJ1-1,NA,CASSPRMNTEAFF,TGTGCCAGTAGTCCCCGTATGAACACTGAAGCTTTCTTT
TRBV28,NA,TRBJ1-1,NA,CASSGGYQGSRAFF,TGTGCCAGCAGTGGGGGGTATCAGGGTAGTCGAGCTTTCTTT
TRBV2,NA,TRBJ2-7,NA,CASSEEAGFISSYEQYF,TGTGCCAGCAGTGAGGAGGCGGGCTTCATAAGCTCCTACGAGCAGTACTTC
TRBV27,NA,TRBJ1-1,NA,CASSYTGMNTEAFF,TGTGCCAGCAGTTACACAGGGATGAACACTGAAGCTTTCTTT
TRBV2,TRBD2,TRBJ2-7,NA,CASRLAGTHEQYF,TGTGCCAGCAGGTTAGCGGGAACGCACGAGCAGTACTTC
TRBV4-2,NA,TRBJ2-5,NA,CASSPNPAALQETQYF,TGTGCCAGCAGCCCCAACCCAGCGGCCCTTCAAGAGACCCAGTACTTC
TRBV9,NA,TRBJ1-1,NA,CASSARQNTEAFF,TGTGCCAGCAGCGCCCGACAGAACACTGAAGCTTTCTTT
TRBV10-2,TRBD2,TRBJ2-3,NA,CASSEFREGVDTQYF,TGCGCCAGCAGTGAGTTTCGGGAGGGGGTGGATACGCAGTATTTT
TRBV25-1,NA,TRBJ1-2,NA,CASMGPQDYGYTF,TGTGCCAGCATGGGTCCTCAGGACTATGGCTACACCTTC
TRBV7-8,TRBD1,TRBJ1-2,NA,CASSRQGGHYGYTF,TGTGCCAGCAGCAGACAGGGTGGACACTATGGCTACACCTTC
TRBV5-6,NA,TRBJ2-7,NA,CASSLDRQVHEQYF,TGTGCCAGCAGCTTGGATAGACAGGTCCACGAGCAGTACTTC
TRBV11-1,NA,TRBJ2-2,NA,CASSLGERTGELFF,TGTGCCAGCAGCTTAGGGGAGAGGACCGGGGAGCTGTTTTTT
TRBV27,TRBD1,TRBJ2-7,NA,CASGARGQGSSYEQYF,TGTGCCAGCGGGGCCAGGGGACAGGGGAGCTCCTACGAGCAGTACTTC
TRBV28,NA,TRBJ1-5,NA,CASSLGSSNNQPQHF,TGTGCCAGCAGCTTGGGCAGCTCAAACAATCAGCCCCAGCATTTT
TRBV2,NA,TRBJ2-7,few,CASSELVAHAYEQYF,TGTGCCAGCAGTGAATTGGTAGCGCACGCCTACGAGCAGTACTTC
TRBV10-3,NA,TRBJ2-1,NA,CAISETRGERNEQFF,TGTGCCATCAGTGAAACACGGGGAGAACGCAATGAGCAGTTCTTC
TRBV19,NA,TRBJ1-5,NA,CASSIGGPPQHF,TGTGCCAGTAGTATAGGGGGCCCGCCCCAGCATTTT
TRBV9,TRBD2,TRBJ2-3,NA,CASSVTSGRVTDTQYF,TGTGCCAGCAGCGTGACTAGCGGGAGGGTGACAGATACGCAGTATTTT
TRBV6-5,TRBD2,TRBJ2-2,NA,CASSSAGGPTGELFF,TGTGCCAGCAGTTCAGCGGGAGGGCCCACCGGGGAGCTGTTTTTT
TRBV5-6,TRBD2,TRBJ2-3,NA,CASSTPLAGVSDTQYF,TGTGCCAGCAGCACCCCACTAGCGGGAGTGTCAGATACGCAGTATTTT
TRBV18,TRBD2,TRBJ2-7,NA,CASSPRTGTSGSGGYYEQYF,TGTGCCAGCTCACCAAGAACCGGGACTAGCGGGTCCGGGGGTTACTACGAGCAGTACTTC
TRBV6-5,NA,TRBJ2-1,NA,CAIGSGQISYNEQFF,TGTGCCATCGGGTCCGGACAGATCTCCTACAATGAGCAGTTCTTC
TRBV5-1,TRBD1,TRBJ1-3,once,CASSLASVGQGTGNTIYF,TGCGCCAGCAGCTTGGCCTCAGTGGGACAGGGAACTGGAAACACCATATATTTT
TRBV6-6,NA,TRBJ1-2,NA,CASSKPGQVNYGYTF,TGTGCCAGTTCTAAACCGGGACAAGTAAACTATGGCTACACCTTC
TRBV27,NA,TRBJ2-7,NA,CASSYEGHNYEQYF,TGTGCCAGCAGTTATGAAGGACATAATTACGAGCAGTACTTC
TRBV6-6,NA,TRBJ1-2,many,CASAAGTAYGYTF,TGTGCCAGCGCTGCCGGCACAGCTTATGGCTACACCTTC
TRBV28,TRBD1,TRBJ2-7,NA,CASSTGAQYF,TGTGCCAGCAGTACAGGGGCGCAGTACTTC
TRBV27,TRBD1,TRBJ2-1,NA,CASSFGQGAYNEQFF,TGTGCCAGCAGTTTCGGACAGGGGGCCTACAATGAGCAGTTCTTC
TRBV5-8,TRBD2,TRBJ2-7,NA,CASSPGGVFYEQYF,TGTGCCAGCAGCCCTGGGGGGGTGTTTTACGAGCAGTACTTC
TRBV28,TRBD1,TRBJ1-2,NA,CASSPGTGYGYTF,TGTGCCAGCAGTCCCGGGACAGGGTATGGCTACACCTTC
TRBV28,NA,TRBJ2-7,NA,CASTMTSYSYEQYF,TGTGCCAGCACTATGACATCCTACTCCTACGAGCAGTACTTC
TRBV6-1,TRBD1,TRBJ1-2,once,CASSARDRVQNYGYTF,TGTGCCAGCAGTGCCCGGGACAGGGTGCAAAACTATGGCTACACCTTC
TRBV2,NA,TRBJ1-5,NA,CASSPGTGANQPQHF,TGTGCCAGCAGTCCTGGGACGGGAGCAAATCAGCCCCAGCATTTT
TRBV27,TRBD1,TRBJ2-7,NA,CASSWGTDYEQYF,TGTGCCAGCAGTTGGGGGACAGACTACGAGCAGTACTTC
TRBV30,NA,TRBJ2-1,NA,CAWGHEVGQFF,TGTGCCTGGGGCCACGAAGTTGGGCAGTTCTTC
TRBV27,TRBD2,TRBJ2-3,NA,CASSLISGGRTDTQYF,TGTGCCAGCAGTTTAATTTCGGGAGGGCGGACAGATACGCAGTATTTT
TRBV9,NA,TRBJ2-7,few,CASSVALGEQYF,TGTGCCAGCAGCGTAGCTCTAGGCGAGCAGTACTTC